Below, 16 T cell receptor beta chains from the same sample are listed, as sequenced in a study of blood T cell repertoires in COVID-19. Sequenced by immunoSEQ multiplex PCR; TCRdb stores in-frame clones only, minus some. The repertoire holds more than 50,000 clones, 75% to 90% seen once, with about 2% in the top ten. Sequencing was done on a sample of peripheral blood. Receptors were obtained from a woman in her fifties or sixties with acute or convalescent COVID-19.

This chain uses TRBV5-4 with TRBJ1-3; D is possibly TRBD1 (6 bases). CDR3 length equals 13 residues. Germline assignment: CDR1 SGHNT and CDR2 YYREEE (reference sequence). V was clipped by 10 bases and J by 2 bases, with 13 bases between them. CDR3 loop: CAGSGDAGNTIYF. CDR3 coding DNA: TGTGCCGGATCAGGGGACGCTGGAAACACCATATATTTT.

V usage is TRBV28 and J usage is TRBJ1-6; no firm D call. Trimming cost V 3 bases and J 10 bases, with 13 bases left between them. Germline CDR1 is MDHEN and CDR2 is SYDVKM. This CDR3 comprises 14 residues. CDR3 protein: CASSLGPQLSPLHF. The CDR3 bases are TGTGCCAGCAGTTTGGGCCCACAGCTATCACCCCTCCACTTT.

This sequence joins TRBV9 and TRBJ1-4; TRBD1 is a possible D gene (6 bases). This CDR3 contains 16 residues. Trimming took 3 bases from V and 8 from J, leaving 20 bases between them. Germline CDR1 and CDR2: SGDLS and YYNGEE. Here the CDR3 reads CASSGPQGSRVEKLFF. CDR3 DNA sequence: TGTGCCAGCAGCGGACCACAGGGATCCCGGGTCGAAAAACTGTTTTTT.

This clone has more than one count but fewer than ten. The chain employs TRBV3-1 (or the pseudogene TRBV3-2) and TRBJ2-5; a possible D gene is TRBD2 (6 bases). CDR1 LGHDT and CDR2 YNNKEL come from the germline V gene (reference sequence). CDR3 length equals 18 residues. V lost 0 bases, J lost 5 bases, and 22 bases lay in between. CDR3 residues: CASSQDGPFSGLGETQYF. The DNA of the CDR3 is TGTGCCAGCAGCCAAGATGGTCCGTTTAGCGGTCTGGGGGAGACCCAGTACTTC.

This clone was picked up a small number of times. The chain uses TRBV2 and TRBJ1-2; D gene ambiguous. V lost 5 bases, J lost 6 bases, and 16 bases lay in between. Germline V gene data show CDR1 as SNHLY and CDR2 as FYNNEI. The CDR3 loop spans 14 amino acids. DNA of the CDR3: TGTGCCAGCAGTTCTCGAACTGAGGTGCATGGCTACACCTTC. This encodes CASSSRTEVHGYTF.

This rearrangement joins TRBV2 to TRBJ1-4; 9 positions agree with TRBD1. The junction had 8 bases not matched to a gene; V was cut back by 7 bases and J by 8 bases. The germline V gene encodes CDR1 SNHLY and CDR2 FYNNEI. This CDR3 region has 14 residues. CDR3 nucleotide sequence: TGTGCCAGCACCAGACAGGGGGTCGAGGAAAAACTGTTTTTT. It specifies CASTRQGVEEKLFF.

This chain links TRBV6-1 with TRBJ2-7; D is possibly TRBD1 (6 bases). This CDR3 spans 15 amino acids. The ends were cut back, 0 bases at V and 5 bases at J, with 14 bases in the middle. Germline values: CDR1 MNHNS, CDR2 SASEGT. The CDR3 protein is CASSEASYRVHEQYF. DNA for the CDR3: TGTGCCAGCAGTGAAGCAAGTTACAGGGTCCACGAGCAGTACTTC.

The chain carries TRBV18 and TRBJ1-5; D is uncertain. The germline CDR1 and CDR2 sequences are KGHSH and LQKENI. The V and J ends lost 2 bases and 4 bases respectively, with 6 bases between them. The CDR3 runs 13 residues. The CDR3 DNA reads TGTGCCAGCTCACCATACGGGAATCAGCCCCAGCATTTT. It specifies CASSPYGNQPQHF.

V gene TRBV3-1 (or the pseudogene TRBV3-2) combines with J gene TRBJ2-1; 11 bases match TRBD2. The germline V gene has CDR1 LGHDT and CDR2 YNNKEL (reference sequence). The CDR3 loop spans 17 amino acids. V shed 1 base, J shed 8 bases, and the junction held 10 bases outside the gene matches. The CDR3, as DNA: TGTGCCAGCAGCCAAGGAATAGCGGGAGGGGGCTCGCATGAGCAGTTCTTC. Amino acid sequence: CASSQGIAGGGSHEQFF.

The chain has TRBV27 and TRBJ1-1; D gene uncertain. Germline assignment: CDR1 MNHEY and CDR2 SMNVEV (reference sequence). This CDR3 has 13 residues. Trimming cost V 3 bases and J 4 bases, with 9 bases left between them. CDR3 loop: CASSFRQRTEAFF. Written as DNA, the CDR3 is TGTGCCAGCAGTTTTCGGCAGCGCACTGAAGCTTTCTTT.

The rearrangement links TRBV5-4 to TRBJ2-7; TRBD2 agrees at 12 bases. The CDR3 spans 16 residues. The germline CDR1 and CDR2 sequences are SGHNT and YYREEE (reference sequence). V dropped 5 bases and J dropped 6; count of bases not matched to a gene: 12. The chain's CDR3 is CASSGTSGSSAVEQYF. CDR3 DNA sequence: TGTGCCAGCAGTGGGACTAGCGGGTCATCCGCCGTCGAGCAGTACTTC.

J is TRBJ1-3 and V is TRBV3-1 (or the pseudogene TRBV3-2); 7 bases are shared with TRBD1. Germline CDR1 is LGHDT and CDR2 is YNNKEL (reference sequence). After removal of 3 bases from V and 3 bases from J, the junction contained 8 bases not matched to a gene. The CDR3 contains 16 residues. The CDR3 DNA is TGTGCCAGCAGCCAGCGGACAGGCCGCGGTGGAAACACCATATATTTT. It is translated as CASSQRTGRGGNTIYF.

The chain couples TRBV24-1 to TRBJ2-5; the match to TRBD1 covers 8 bases. The CDR3 extends over 15 amino acids. CDR1 KGHDR and CDR2 SFDVKD come from the germline V gene. The V and J ends lost 1 base and 1 base, in that order; junction bases with no gene match: 1. Here the CDR3 DNA reads TGTGCCACCAGTGATTTCGGACAGGGCCAAGAGACCCAGTACTTC. As protein: CATSDFGQGQETQYF.

The chain joins TRBV2 to TRBJ1-5, with 8 bases matching TRBD1. The V and J ends lost 5 bases and 3 bases, in that order; junction bases with no gene match: 6. In germline, CDR1 is SNHLY, CDR2 FYNNEI. This CDR3 is built from 15 residues. The CDR3 region has the DNA TGTGCCAGCAGTTACGGACAGGGCCACAATCAGCCCCAGCATTTT. Its translation is CASSYGQGHNQPQHF.

The rearrangement links TRBV6-5 to TRBJ2-3, with 9 positions matching TRBD2. The V segment lost 8 bases and the J segment 1 base; nucleotides outside the gene matches: 4. The germline V gene encodes CDR1 MNHEY and CDR2 SVGAGI. The CDR3 is 14 amino acids. CDR3 amino acids: CASLASGGTDTQYF. Here the CDR3 DNA reads TGTGCCAGCCTGGCTAGCGGGGGCACAGATACGCAGTATTTT.

CDR3 DNA sequence: TGTGCCAGCAGACAACAGGGGGCGGGTTCAAAGGGCTACACCTTC. It is translated as CASRQQGAGSKGYTF. The rearrangement links TRBV13 to TRBJ1-2; 9 nucleotides match TRBD1. With V trimmed by 6 bases and J by 8 bases, 13 bases remained unmatched. Germline CDR1 PRHDT, CDR2 FYEKMQ (reference sequence). The CDR3 loop spans 15 amino acids.